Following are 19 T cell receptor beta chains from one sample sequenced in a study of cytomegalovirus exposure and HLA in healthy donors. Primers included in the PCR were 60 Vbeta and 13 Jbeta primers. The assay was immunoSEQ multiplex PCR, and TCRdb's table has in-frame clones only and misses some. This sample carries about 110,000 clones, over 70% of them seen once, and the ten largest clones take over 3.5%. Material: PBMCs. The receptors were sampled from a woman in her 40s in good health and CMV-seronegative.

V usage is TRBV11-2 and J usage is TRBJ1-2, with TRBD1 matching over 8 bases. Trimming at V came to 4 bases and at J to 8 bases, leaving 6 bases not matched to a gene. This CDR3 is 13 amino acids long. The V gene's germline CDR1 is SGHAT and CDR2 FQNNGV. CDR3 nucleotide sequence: TGTGCCAGCAGCTCCCAGGGGGCGGGAGGCTACACCTTC. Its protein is CASSSQGAGGYTF.

Written as DNA, the CDR3 is TGTGCCAGCAGTTTCGGTATCAGACAAAAGGGGATTTACGAGCAGTACTTC. Translating gives CASSFGIRQKGIYEQYF. The V call is TRBV27, the J call TRBJ2-7, with a tentative D call TRBD1 (5 bases). The length of the CDR3 is 17 residues. The V gene's germline CDR1 is MNHEY and CDR2 SMNVEV (reference sequence). Trimming cost V 3 bases and J 4 bases, with 22 bases left between them.

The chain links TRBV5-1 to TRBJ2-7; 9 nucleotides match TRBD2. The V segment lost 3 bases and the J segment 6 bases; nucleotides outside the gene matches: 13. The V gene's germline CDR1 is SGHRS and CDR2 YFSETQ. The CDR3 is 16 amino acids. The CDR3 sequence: CASSSGGHSGSGEQYF. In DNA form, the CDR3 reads TGCGCCAGCAGCTCGGGCGGACATAGCGGGAGCGGCGAGCAGTACTTC.

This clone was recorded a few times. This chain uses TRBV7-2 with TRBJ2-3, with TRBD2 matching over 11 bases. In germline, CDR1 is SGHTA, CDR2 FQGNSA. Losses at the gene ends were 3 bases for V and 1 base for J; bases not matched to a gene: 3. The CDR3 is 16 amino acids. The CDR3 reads CASSFSGGAGTDTQYF. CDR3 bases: TGTGCCAGCAGCTTTAGCGGGGGGGCCGGCACAGATACGCAGTATTTT.

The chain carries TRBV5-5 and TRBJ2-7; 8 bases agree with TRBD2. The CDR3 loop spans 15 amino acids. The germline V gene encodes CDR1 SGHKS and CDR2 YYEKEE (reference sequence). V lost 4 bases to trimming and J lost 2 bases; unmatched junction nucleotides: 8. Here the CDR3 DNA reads TGTGCCAGCAGCGGGGTAGCGGGACCAACCTACGAGCAGTACTTC. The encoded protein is CASSGVAGPTYEQYF. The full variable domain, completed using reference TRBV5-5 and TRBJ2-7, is DAGVTQSPTHLIKTRGQQVTLRCSPISGHKSVSWYQQVLGQGPQFIFQYYEKEERGRGNFPDRFSARQFPNYSSELNVNALLLGDSALYLCASSGVAGPTYEQYFGPGTRLTVT.

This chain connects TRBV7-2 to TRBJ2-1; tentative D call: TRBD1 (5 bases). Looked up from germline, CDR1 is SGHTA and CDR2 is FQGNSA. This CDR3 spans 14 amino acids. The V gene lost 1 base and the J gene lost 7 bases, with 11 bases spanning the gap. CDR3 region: CASSLGTSDNEQFF. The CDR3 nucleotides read TGTGCCAGCAGCTTAGGGACAAGTGATAATGAGCAGTTCTTC.

DNA of the CDR3: TGCGCCAGCAGCTTGGGGAGTGCCACGGGCCAAGAGACCCAGTACTTC. Its translation is CASSLGSATGQETQYF. The genes are TRBV5-1 and TRBJ2-5; no reliable D call. The CDR3 runs to 16 residues. V was shortened by 0 bases and J by 1 base, with 13 bases between the two germline ends. The germline gives CDR1 SGHRS, CDR2 YFSETQ.

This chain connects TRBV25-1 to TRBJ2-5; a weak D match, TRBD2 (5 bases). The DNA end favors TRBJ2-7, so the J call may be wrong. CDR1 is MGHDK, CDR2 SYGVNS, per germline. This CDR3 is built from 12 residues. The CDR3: CASSYGGYEQYF. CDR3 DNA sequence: TGTGCCAGCAGTTATGGAGGCTACGAGCAGTACTTC.

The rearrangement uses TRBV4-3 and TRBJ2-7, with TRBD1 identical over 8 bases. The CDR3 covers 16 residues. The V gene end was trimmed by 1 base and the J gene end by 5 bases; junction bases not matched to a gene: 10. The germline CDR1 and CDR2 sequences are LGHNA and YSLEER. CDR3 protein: CASSQATGQGFNEQYF. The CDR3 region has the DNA TGCGCCAGCAGCCAAGCGACCGGACAGGGTTTCAACGAGCAGTACTTC.

Written as DNA, the CDR3 is TGCGCCAGCAGCCAAGAAGGAGGGGTTGGAAACACCATATATTTT. As protein: CASSQEGGVGNTIYF. V and J are TRBV4-3 and TRBJ1-3; D may be TRBD1 (5 bases). Germline V lookup: CDR1 LGHNA, CDR2 YSLEER. Trimming left V 0 bases short and J 3 bases short, with 9 bases between. The CDR3 is made up of 15 amino acids.

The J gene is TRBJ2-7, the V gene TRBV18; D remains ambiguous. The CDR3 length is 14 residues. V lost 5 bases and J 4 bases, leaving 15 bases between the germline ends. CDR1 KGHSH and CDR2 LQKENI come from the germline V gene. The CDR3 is CASSVRHTQYEQYF. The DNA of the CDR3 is TGTGCCAGCTCAGTCCGACACACCCAGTACGAGCAGTACTTC.

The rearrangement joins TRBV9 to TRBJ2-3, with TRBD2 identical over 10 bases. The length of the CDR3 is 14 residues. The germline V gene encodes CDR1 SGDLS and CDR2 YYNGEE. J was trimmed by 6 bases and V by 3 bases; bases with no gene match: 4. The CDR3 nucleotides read TGTGCCAGCAGCGCTAGCGGGAGTGGCGATACGCAGTATTTT. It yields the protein CASSASGSGDTQYF.

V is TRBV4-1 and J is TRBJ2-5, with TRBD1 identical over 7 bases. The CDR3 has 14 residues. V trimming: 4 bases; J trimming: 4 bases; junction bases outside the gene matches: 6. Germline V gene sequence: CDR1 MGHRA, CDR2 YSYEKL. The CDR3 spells CASSPTGDPETQYF. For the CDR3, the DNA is TGCGCCAGCAGCCCCACAGGGGACCCAGAGACCCAGTACTTC.

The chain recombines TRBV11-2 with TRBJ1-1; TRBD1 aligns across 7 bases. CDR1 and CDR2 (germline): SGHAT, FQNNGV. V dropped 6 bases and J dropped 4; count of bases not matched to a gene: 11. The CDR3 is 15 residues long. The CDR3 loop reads CASRPLQGLGTEAFF. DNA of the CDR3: TGTGCCAGCAGACCCCTACAGGGGCTGGGCACTGAAGCTTTCTTT.

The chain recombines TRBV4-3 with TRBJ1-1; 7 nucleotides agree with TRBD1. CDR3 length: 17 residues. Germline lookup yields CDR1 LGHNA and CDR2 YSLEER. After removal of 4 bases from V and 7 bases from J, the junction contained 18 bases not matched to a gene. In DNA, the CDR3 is TGCGCCAGCAGCCCCCGACAGGGAGTGGATCCGGTGGGTGAAGCTTTCTTT. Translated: CASSPRQGVDPVGEAFF.

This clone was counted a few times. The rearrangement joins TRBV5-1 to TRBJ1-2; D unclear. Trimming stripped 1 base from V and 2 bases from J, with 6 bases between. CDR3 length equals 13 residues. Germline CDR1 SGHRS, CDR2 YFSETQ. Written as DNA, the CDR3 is TGCGCCAGCAGCTTGTCGGGGAACTATGGCTACACCTTC. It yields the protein CASSLSGNYGYTF. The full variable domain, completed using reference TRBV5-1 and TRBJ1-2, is KAGVTQTPRYLIKTRGQQVTLSCSPISGHRSVSWYQQTPGQGLQFLFEYFSETQRNKGNFPGRFSGRQFSNSRSEMNVSTLELGDSALYLCASSLSGNYGYTFGSGTRLTVV.

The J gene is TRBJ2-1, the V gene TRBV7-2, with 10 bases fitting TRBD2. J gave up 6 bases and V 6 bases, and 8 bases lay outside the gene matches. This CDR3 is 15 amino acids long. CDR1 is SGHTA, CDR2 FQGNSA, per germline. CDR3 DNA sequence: TGTGCCAGCAGTTTGGCGGGACTAGCGCCCAATGAGCAGTTCTTC. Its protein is CASSLAGLAPNEQFF.

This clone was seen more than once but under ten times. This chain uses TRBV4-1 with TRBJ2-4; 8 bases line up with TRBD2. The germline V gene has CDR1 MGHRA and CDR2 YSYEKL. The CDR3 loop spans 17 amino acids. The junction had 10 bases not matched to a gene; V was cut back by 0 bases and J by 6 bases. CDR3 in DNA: TGCGCCAGCAGCCAAGATAATGCGGGGGGCCGGGGAAACATTCAGTACTTC. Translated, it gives CASSQDNAGGRGNIQYF.

The CDR3 loop is CASSATTGLNTIYF. CDR3 nucleotide sequence: TGTGCCAGCAGCGCTACGACAGGGTTGAACACCATATATTTT. J is TRBJ1-3 and V is TRBV9, with 7 nucleotides matching TRBD1. V gave up 3 bases and J gave up 7 bases; unmatched junction bases: 7. The CDR3 covers 14 residues. Germline V gene lookup returns CDR1 SGDLS and CDR2 YYNGEE.